Each of the 26 T cell receptor beta chains below was sequenced from the same sample in a study of blood T cell repertoires in COVID-19. TCRdb's table, derived via immunoSEQ multiplex PCR, lists solely in-frame clones and lacks some. This table has about 43,000 clones, roughly 86% appearing once. Sequencing used peripheral blood. These receptors came from a man aged 55 to 70 with active COVID-19.

This sequence joins TRBV28 and TRBJ2-7; the D is unclear. The germline V and J ends were trimmed by 6 bases and 2 bases, with 14 bases remaining between them. The germline gives CDR1 MDHEN, CDR2 SYDVKM. The CDR3 has 14 amino acids. CDR3 sequence (DNA): TGTGCCAGCAGAAATACAGCCCCTCCCTACGAGCAGTACTTC. It specifies CASRNTAPPYEQYF.

The chain uses TRBV5-6 and TRBJ2-7, with D maybe TRBD1 (7 bases). Germline CDR1 and CDR2: SGHDT and YYEEEE. CDR3 length: 13 residues. With 3 bases removed from V and 4 bases from J, the gap between germline ends came to 11 bases. In DNA, the CDR3 is TGTGCCAGCAGCTGGGCAGGGGGGTACGAGCAGTACTTC. Its protein product is CASSWAGGYEQYF.

In its sample, this clone was seen once. The J gene is TRBJ2-3, the V gene TRBV9, with 13 nucleotides matching TRBD2. This CDR3 has 16 amino acids. Trimming at V came to 0 bases and at J to 6 bases, leaving 4 bases not matched to a gene. Germline CDR1 reads SGDLS; CDR2 reads YYNGEE. The CDR3: CASSVEQTSGGDTQYF. CDR3 nucleotide sequence: TGTGCCAGCAGCGTAGAGCAGACTAGCGGGGGGGATACGCAGTATTTT.

This clone was seen only once. CDR3: CASSLTDRGVYGYTF. In DNA form, the CDR3 reads TGTGCCAGCAGCCTAACAGACAGGGGGGTCTATGGCTACACCTTC. This chain joins TRBV9 and TRBJ1-2, with 9 positions matching TRBD1. CDR1 and CDR2 from the germline V gene are SGDLS and YYNGEE. Losses at the gene ends were 4 bases for V and 4 bases for J; bases not matched to a gene: 8. CDR3 length: 15 amino acids.

This chain's CDR3 is CASTQDREWGTQYF. The CDR3 DNA reads TGTGCCAGCACACAGGACAGGGAGTGGGGTACGCAGTATTTT. The chain couples TRBV2 to TRBJ2-3; TRBD1 matches 8 bases. V gave up 7 bases and J gave up 8 bases; unmatched junction bases: 11. CDR1 SNHLY and CDR2 FYNNEI come from the germline V gene. The CDR3 consists of 14 residues.

V gene TRBV5-6 combines with J gene TRBJ2-4; 10 bases are a match to TRBD2. The CDR3 has 15 amino acids. Trimming took 4 bases from V and 7 from J; bases not matched to a gene: 8. Germline V gives CDR1 SGHDT, CDR2 YYEEEE. The CDR3 loop reads CASSPLAGEVNIQYF. The CDR3 coding sequence is TGTGCCAGCAGCCCGCTAGCGGGAGAGGTGAACATTCAGTACTTC. Together with reference TRBV5-6 and TRBJ2-4, the CDR3 gives the full variable domain: DAGVTQSPTHLIKTRGQQVTLRCSPKSGHDTVSWYQQALGQGPQFIFQYYEEEERQRGNFPDRFSGHQFPNYSSELNVNALLLGDSALYLCASSPLAGEVNIQYFGAGTRLSVL.

V and J are TRBV10-3 and TRBJ2-7; TRBD1 might be the D (6 bases). Trimming took off 3 bases at V and 5 bases at J, with 17 bases between the two ends. This CDR3 contains 15 residues. CDR1 is ENHRY and CDR2 is SYGVKD in the germline V gene. DNA of the CDR3: TGTGCCATCAGTGAAGTTTGGGGACAAAGCAACGAGCAGTACTTC. Translating it yields CAISEVWGQSNEQYF.

The chain employs TRBV7-8 and TRBJ2-7; D remains ambiguous. The CDR3 has 14 residues. Germline loops: CDR1 SGHVS, CDR2 FQNEAQ. V was pared by 0 bases and J by 3 bases, with 9 bases between. CDR3 protein: CASSLAPGYYEQYF. As DNA, the CDR3 is TGTGCCAGCAGCTTAGCGCCCGGGTACTACGAGCAGTACTTC.

V and J are TRBV19 and TRBJ1-4, with D unresolved. V lost 6 bases, J lost 0 bases, and 11 bases lay in between. The CDR3 extends over 15 amino acids. Germline V gives CDR1 LNHDA, CDR2 SQIVND (reference sequence). CDR3 nucleotide sequence: TGTGCCAGTAGAGGCCCCGGGGCAACTAATGAAAAACTGTTTTTT. It is translated as CASRGPGATNEKLFF.

V usage is TRBV28 and J usage is TRBJ2-7, with TRBD2 identical over 8 bases. The ends lost 4 bases at V and 2 bases at J; junction bases unmatched: 7. Germline assignment: CDR1 MDHEN and CDR2 SYDVKM. This CDR3 spans 15 amino acids. The DNA of the CDR3 is TGTGCCAGCAGTTCTTCAGCGGGAGATCCCTACGAGCAGTACTTC. This sequence encodes CASSSSAGDPYEQYF. Supplemented by reference TRBV28 and TRBJ2-7, the full variable domain reads DVKVTQSSRYLVKRTGEKVFLECVQDMDHENMFWYRQDPGLGLRLIYFSYDVKMKEKGDIPEGYSVSREKKERFSLILESASTNQTSMYLCASSSSAGDPYEQYFGPGTRLTVT.

The rearrangement links TRBV6-5 to TRBJ1-1, with 9 bases aligning to TRBD1. The germline V gene has CDR1 MNHEY and CDR2 SVGAGI. The CDR3 is made up of 15 amino acids. Germline trimming cut 0 bases from V and 4 bases from J; bases unmatched to any gene: 3. CDR3 sequence reads: CASSYSNRGLTEAFF. CDR3 coding DNA: TGTGCCAGCAGTTACTCTAACAGGGGGCTCACTGAAGCTTTCTTT.

This clone occurred once. The chain joins TRBV5-1 to TRBJ2-2, with unresolved D. Between the trimmed V and J ends, which lost 2 bases and 4 bases, there was a span of 12 bases. CDR1 and CDR2 from the germline V gene are SGHRS and YFSETQ. The CDR3 contains 15 residues. The CDR3 is CASSLGTDGTGELFF. CDR3 in DNA: TGCGCCAGCAGCTTAGGCACAGATGGCACCGGGGAGCTGTTTTTT.

The rearrangement joins TRBV4-1 to TRBJ1-2, with D perhaps matching TRBD1 (5 bases). With 3 bases removed from V and 6 bases from J, the gap between germline ends came to 14 bases. The CDR3 extends over 14 amino acids. CDR1 is MGHRA, CDR2 YSYEKL, per germline. The CDR3 DNA is TGCGCCAGCAGCCATCCCGGCAGGGTCGATGGCTACACCTTC. This sequence encodes CASSHPGRVDGYTF.

V is TRBV19 and J is TRBJ2-3; 11 nucleotides align to TRBD2. This CDR3 has 16 amino acids. Germline V lookup: CDR1 LNHDA, CDR2 SQIVND (reference sequence). The ends lost 4 bases at V and 1 base at J; junction bases unmatched: 4. The chain's CDR3 is CASSTGGLAGTDTQYF. The CDR3 DNA reads as TGTGCCAGTAGTACAGGGGGACTAGCGGGCACAGATACGCAGTATTTT. The variable domain in full, completed from reference TRBV19 and TRBJ2-3, reads DGGITQSPKYLFRKEGQNVTLSCEQNLNHDAMYWYRQDPGQGLRLIYYSQIVNDFQKGDIAEGYSVSREKKESFPLTVTSAQKNPTAFYLCASSTGGLAGTDTQYFGPGTRLTVL.

The sample holds one count of this clone. The J gene is TRBJ1-5, the V gene TRBV19; D uncertain. V was trimmed by 5 bases and J by 3 bases, leaving 11 bases between them. CDR1 is LNHDA and CDR2 is SQIVND in the germline V gene (reference sequence). This CDR3 has 14 residues. CDR3 amino acids: CASSSDNPNQPQHF. DNA of the CDR3: TGTGCCAGTAGTTCCGACAATCCCAATCAGCCCCAGCATTTT. The full variable domain, rest sourced from reference TRBV19 and TRBJ1-5, is DGGITQSPKYLFRKEGQNVTLSCEQNLNHDAMYWYRQDPGQGLRLIYYSQIVNDFQKGDIAEGYSVSREKKESFPLTVTSAQKNPTAFYLCASSSDNPNQPQHFGDGTRLSIL.

This clone was observed a handful of times. The V and J genes are TRBV4-1 and TRBJ2-7, with a weak D call TRBD1 (5 bases). V was trimmed by 0 bases and J by 4 bases, leaving 13 bases between them. This CDR3 has 15 residues. CDR1 is MGHRA, CDR2 YSYEKL, per germline. This CDR3 is CASSQDETAIYEQYF. The CDR3 nucleotides are TGCGCCAGCAGCCAAGATGAGACAGCGATATACGAGCAGTACTTC.

The chain uses TRBV28 and TRBJ1-6, with D possibly matching TRBD1 (6 bases). This CDR3 region has 13 residues. From germline, CDR1 is MDHEN and CDR2 SYDVKM. Trimming took 7 bases from V and 5 from J, leaving 9 bases between them. The chain's CDR3 is CASTRTDNSPLHF. CDR3 sequence (DNA): TGTGCCAGCACCCGGACAGATAATTCACCCCTCCACTTT. The full variable domain, its missing parts supplied by reference TRBV28 and TRBJ1-6, is DVKVTQSSRYLVKRTGEKVFLECVQDMDHENMFWYRQDPGLGLRLIYFSYDVKMKEKGDIPEGYSVSREKKERFSLILESASTNQTSMYLCASTRTDNSPLHFGNGTRLTVT.

V and J are TRBV5-6 and TRBJ1-3; 7 positions match TRBD1. J was trimmed by 2 bases and V by 4 bases; bases with no gene match: 9. Germline values: CDR1 SGHDT, CDR2 YYEEEE. The CDR3 has 16 amino acids. CDR3: CASSGNRGQTGNTIYF. The CDR3 DNA is TGTGCCAGCAGCGGAAACAGGGGACAAACTGGAAACACCATATATTTT.

This clone was seen only a few times. The chain couples TRBV5-5 to TRBJ1-6, with 7 bases aligning to TRBD1. The germline CDR1 and CDR2 sequences are SGHKS and YYEKEE (reference sequence). The CDR3 runs to 13 residues. With 6 bases clipped from V and 9 bases from J, the junction kept 6 bases outside the gene matches. This CDR3 is CASMKGAGSPLHF. CDR3 coding DNA: TGTGCCAGCATGAAGGGGGCGGGTTCACCCCTCCACTTT.

This chain connects TRBV7-2 to TRBJ1-5, with a possible D match to TRBD1 (6 bases). This CDR3 has 14 amino acids. Trimming pared 4 bases from V and 8 bases from J, leaving 15 bases between. Germline CDR1 is SGHTA and CDR2 is FQGNSA. CDR3 region: CASSSNPQGKPQHF. DNA for the CDR3: TGTGCCAGCAGCTCAAACCCTCAGGGGAAGCCCCAGCATTTT.

Points on this clone: The junction does not match germline at one end; this may be a read error. The chain carries TRBV12-3 or TRBV12-4 and TRBJ1-1; no reliable D call. The CDR3 contains 11 residues. CDR3 coding DNA: TGTGCCAGCAGCCTTAACAGTGAAGCTTTCTTT. Amino acids: CASSLNSEAFF.

This sequence joins TRBV5-5 and TRBJ1-2; D call uncertain. This CDR3 has 15 amino acids. V was shortened by 0 bases and J by 4 bases, with 13 bases between the two germline ends. Germline V CDR1 and CDR2: SGHKS, YYEKEE (reference sequence). In DNA form, the CDR3 reads TGTGCCAGCAGCTTGGACGTCCGGGGTCCCTATGGCTACACCTTC. Translated, it gives CASSLDVRGPYGYTF.

This clone was seen once. This chain connects TRBV27 to TRBJ2-1; 8 bases are shared with TRBD2. The junction had 16 bases not matched to a gene; V was cut back by 6 bases and J by 9 bases. The CDR3 covers 16 residues. Germline V lookup: CDR1 MNHEY, CDR2 SMNVEV (reference sequence). CDR3 sequence (DNA): TGTGCCAGCAGCAAGACGACCGGGACTAGTCTGGGTGAGCAGTTCTTC. Translation: CASSKTTGTSLGEQFF.

The chain recombines TRBV9 with TRBJ2-3, with 13 positions matching TRBD2. Per the germline V gene, CDR1 is SGDLS and CDR2 is YYNGEE. The CDR3 is 17 residues long. Unmatched junction bases numbered 6, after V lost 2 bases and J lost 3 bases. CDR3 in amino acids: CASSVTSGGALTDTQYF. The CDR3 nucleotides are TGTGCCAGCAGCGTCACTAGCGGGGGGGCGCTGACAGATACGCAGTATTTT. Filled out from reference TRBV9 and TRBJ2-3, the complete variable domain reads DSGVTQTPKHLITATGQRVTLRCSPRSGDLSVYWYQQSLDQGLQFLIQYYNGEERAKGNILERFSAQQFPDLHSELNLSSLELGDSALYFCASSVTSGGALTDTQYFGPGTRLTVL.

As regards this clone: The junction shows a germline mismatch at one end, possibly a read error. The rearrangement uses TRBV7-7 and TRBJ1-4; unclear D gene. This CDR3 contains 15 residues. From germline, CDR1 is SSHAT and CDR2 FNYEAQ (reference sequence). The CDR3: CASSLGEGPNEKLFF. CDR3 nucleotide sequence: TGTGCTAGCAGCCTCGGGGAGGGCCCTAATGAAAAACTGTTTTTT.

This clone was found a few times. This rearrangement joins TRBV7-9 to TRBJ1-1, with D possibly being TRBD1 (5 bases). V gave up 5 bases and J gave up 0 bases, with 7 bases separating them. The length of the CDR3 is 13 residues. The germline gives CDR1 SEHNR, CDR2 FQNEAQ (reference sequence). CDR3 in DNA: TGTGCCAGCAGCGTACAGGTGAACACTGAAGCTTTCTTT. It encodes CASSVQVNTEAFF.